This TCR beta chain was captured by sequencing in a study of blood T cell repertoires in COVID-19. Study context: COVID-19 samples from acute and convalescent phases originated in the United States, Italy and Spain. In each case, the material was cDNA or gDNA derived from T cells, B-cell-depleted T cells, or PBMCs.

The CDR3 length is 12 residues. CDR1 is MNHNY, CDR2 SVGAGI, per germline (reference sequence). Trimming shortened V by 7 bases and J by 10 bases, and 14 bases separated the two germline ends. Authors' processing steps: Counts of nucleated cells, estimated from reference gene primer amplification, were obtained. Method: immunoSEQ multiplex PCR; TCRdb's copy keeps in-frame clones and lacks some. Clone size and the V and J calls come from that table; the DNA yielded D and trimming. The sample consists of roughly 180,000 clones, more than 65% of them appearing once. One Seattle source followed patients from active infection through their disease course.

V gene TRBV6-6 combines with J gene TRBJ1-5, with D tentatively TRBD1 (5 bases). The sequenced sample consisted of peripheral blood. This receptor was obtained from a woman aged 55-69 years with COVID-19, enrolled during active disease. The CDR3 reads CASTLVGGPQHF. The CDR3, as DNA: TGTGCCAGCACCCTTGTGGGGGGACCCCAGCATTTT.